This is a list of T cell receptor beta chains from one sample in a study of OX40 agonist ivuxolimab in advanced cancers. Clones were sequenced by immunoSEQ multiplex PCR, and TCRdb holds only the in-frame ones, with some missing. Of roughly 80,000 clones in the sample, about 93% are singletons; the top ten hold 6.2%. This specimen consisted of CD4+ or CD8+ T cells sorted from blood, obtained in a trial of the OX40 agonist ivuxolimab. The receptors were gathered from an adult with an advanced solid tumor such as melanoma, head and neck, liver or kidney cancer. Both conserved end residues are part of each CDR3. The D gene is left open where the match is weak. Clone size, where shown, is once, few, many, or a class for clones that have expanded.

d_call | j_call | clone_size | v_call | cdr3_nt | cdr3_aa
TRBD1 | TRBJ1-1 | . | TRBV27 | TGTGCCAGCAGTTACCCCAGGGGGGGCACTGAAGCTTTCTTT | CASSYPRGGTEAFF
. | TRBJ1-2 | . | TRBV9 | TGTGCCAGCAGCGTAGAGGGGGGGAAACTAGAAGGCTACACCTTC | CASSVEGGKLEGYTF
TRBD2 | TRBJ2-7 | once | TRBV2 | TGTGCCAGCCAAAGGACTAGCGCAAAAAAAGCCGGGGACGAGCAGTACTTC | CASQRTSAKKAGDEQYF
. | TRBJ2-2 | . | TRBV6-5 | TGTGCCAGCAGTTACGCCGCTGAGGCCGGGGAGCTGTTTTTT | CASSYAAEAGELFF
. | TRBJ2-1 | . | TRBV4-1 | TGCGCCAGCAGCCAAGAGGGCAATGAGCAGTTCTTC | CASSQEGNEQFF
TRBD1 | TRBJ1-1 | once | TRBV29-1 | TGCAGCGTACCGGGACAGGGGGACACTGAAGCTTTCTTT | CSVPGQGDTEAFF
. | TRBJ2-7 | . | TRBV27 | TGTGCCAGCAGTCGATCTGAGAGCACGACCTACGAGCAGTACTTC | CASSRSESTTYEQYF
TRBD2 | TRBJ2-1 | . | TRBV5-6 | TGTGCCAGCAGCATTCAGCGGGGATTCTACAATGAGCAGTTCTTC | CASSIQRGFYNEQFF
TRBD1 | TRBJ2-7 | . | TRBV6-6 | TGTGCCAGCAGTTACTCGATGGACAGGGGGTACGAGCAGTACTTC | CASSYSMDRGYEQYF
. | TRBJ1-2 | . | TRBV5-6 | TGTGCCAGCAGCTTGGTTCAGAGAAACTATGGCTACACCTTC | CASSLVQRNYGYTF
. | TRBJ2-7 | once | TRBV4-3 | TGCGCCAGCAGCCAAGTAGGTTCGGGCAGGGCCTACGAGCAGTACTTC | CASSQVGSGRAYEQYF
TRBD2 | TRBJ2-7 | . | TRBV6-1 | TGTGCCAGCAGGGTCGGGACTAGCGCGTCCTACGAGCAGTACTTC | CASRVGTSASYEQYF
. | TRBJ2-4 | . | TRBV5-6 | TGTGCCAGCAGCTTGTCCCCTGCAGGAGCCAAAAACATTCAGTACTTC | CASSLSPAGAKNIQYF
. | TRBJ1-4 | . | TRBV2 | TGTGCCAGCAGGCCCGATTTTCCAAAACTGTTTTTT | CASRPDFPKLFF
. | TRBJ1-2 | . | TRBV2 | TGTGCCAGCAGTGGACTTTCTAACTATGGCTACACCTTC | CASSGLSNYGYTF
. | TRBJ1-2 | . | TRBV27 | TGTGCCAGCAGTCAAAGGGCGAGCTATGGCTACACCTTC | CASSQRASYGYTF
. | TRBJ1-5 | . | TRBV27 | TGTGCCAGCAGTTTCCGGGGAGGAGGTCAGCCCCAGCATTTT | CASSFRGGGQPQHF
TRBD2 | TRBJ2-3 | . | TRBV4-1 | TGCGCCAGCAGCCAAGATAAAAGGGACTACCAACACACAGATACGCAGTATTTT | CASSQDKRDYQHTDTQYF
TRBD2 | TRBJ2-7 | once | TRBV4-3 | TGCGCCAGCAGCCAAGTCCGCGGGGGGGCTCGGCGCTACGAGCAGTACTTC | CASSQVRGGARRYEQYF
. | TRBJ1-6 | . | TRBV13 | TGTGCCAGCAGCTTAGTTGCCGCGGGGTCACCCCTCCACTTT | CASSLVAAGSPLHF
. | TRBJ1-2 | . | TRBV27 | TGTGCCAGCAAACCGATGGGGGGAAACTATGGCTACACCTTC | CASKPMGGNYGYTF
. | TRBJ2-1 | . | TRBV7-8 | TGTGCCAGCAGCTTAGATCTAGTCGCTGAGCAGTTCTTC | CASSLDLVAEQFF
TRBD1 | TRBJ2-7 | . | TRBV27 | TGTGCCAGCAGCCTGGGACAGGGAGGCTACGAGCAGTACTTC | CASSLGQGGYEQYF
. | TRBJ1-1 | . | TRBV4-1 | TGCGCCAGCAGCCAAGGGGGGGTATCCGCTGAAGCTTTCTTT | CASSQGGVSAEAFF
. | TRBJ2-7 | . | TRBV27 | TGTGCCAGCATAAGAGACCCTACCTACGAGCAGTACTTC | CASIRDPTYEQYF
TRBD1 | TRBJ2-5 | once | TRBV6-5 | TGTGCCAGCAGTTACTTCTGGACAGGGGGCGTAGAGACCCAGTACTTC | CASSYFWTGGVETQYF
. | TRBJ2-5 | . | TRBV11-2 | TGTGCCAGCAGCTTAGGTCGGGGGACCCAAGAGACCCAGTACTTC | CASSLGRGTQETQYF
. | TRBJ1-2 | . | TRBV4-1 | TGCGCCAGCAGCCAAGGGGCAGCTCGTGGCTACACCTTC | CASSQGAARGYTF
. | TRBJ2-7 | . | TRBV9 | TGTGCCAGCAGCCCCGGAGGGTGGGGGGAAGAGCAGTACTTC | CASSPGGWGEEQYF
. | TRBJ2-7 | . | TRBV18 | TGTGCCAGCTCACCTGAGACAGCTCACTACGAGCAGTACTTC | CASSPETAHYEQYF
. | TRBJ1-1 | few | TRBV13 | TGTGCCAGCAGCGGCGGGGAGAACACTGAAGCTTTCTTT | CASSGGENTEAFF
TRBD2 | TRBJ2-1 | . | TRBV7-6 | TGTGCCAGCAGCGTACTAGCGGGAGGAAAGAATGAGCAGTTCTTC | CASSVLAGGKNEQFF
. | TRBJ2-7 | . | TRBV6-5 | TGTGCCAGCAGTTATGAAGGGAGCTCCTACGAGCAGTACTTC | CASSYEGSSYEQYF
. | TRBJ1-6 | few | TRBV4-1 | TGCGCCAGCAGCCCTAGCGGTGTGGGGGACTCACCCCTCCACTTT | CASSPSGVGDSPLHF
TRBD1 | TRBJ1-5 | . | TRBV28 | TGTGCCAGCATTCGACAGGGCTCGAATCAGCCCCAGCATTTT | CASIRQGSNQPQHF
TRBD1 | TRBJ1-2 | . | TRBV9 | TGTGCCAGCAGAGCCTCCGGGACAGGGGGAAACTATGGCTACACCTTC | CASRASGTGGNYGYTF
TRBD1 | TRBJ1-2 | . | TRBV19 | TGTGCCAGTAGTATACGTCGACAGGGGGCCTATGGCTACACCTTC | CASSIRRQGAYGYTF
TRBD1 | TRBJ1-5 | few | TRBV2 | TGTGCCAGCGGGGATACAGGGGGCGGTTATCAGCCCCAGCATTTT | CASGDTGGGYQPQHF